This TCR beta chain is drawn from a study of CD8 T cells in Susac syndrome. The study, taken as a whole, reports: The total CD8+ repertoires contained about 16 Susac-specific public clones, and the CD8+ TEMRA repertoires contained five. Peak Susac CD8+ clonal expansion occurred in TEMRA cells and active patients.

Random hexamers were used to reverse transcribe the RNA input (about 0.45 to 1 ug). Via MiXCR, TCRdb re-called the immunoSEQ multiplex PCR reads, giving one row per CDR3 protein. The repertoire holds roughly 150,000 distinct CDR3 sequences, over 90% seen once, with roughly 0.2% in the top ten. Germline-derived CDR1 and CDR2 are SGHDT and YYEEEE. The V gene lost 0 bases and the J gene lost 6 bases, with 12 bases spanning the gap. The CDR3 covers 14 residues. Negative isolation was applied to CD8+ and CD4+ T cells, and FACS enrichment was applied to TEMRA cells. To note about this clonotype: Its antigen is undetermined.

Sample: CD8+ T cells from PBMCs. This TCR came from a human donor with Susac syndrome. V and J are TRBV5-6 and TRBJ1-1; D ambiguous. CDR3 residues: CASSLGQFGSEAFF. The CDR3 DNA follows: TGTGCCAGCAGCTTGGGTCAGTTCGGATCTGAAGCTTTCTTT.